The sample holds a few counts of the clone carrying this T cell receptor (beta chain). These data are taken from a study of blood T cell repertoires in COVID-19. The method was immunoSEQ multiplex PCR; TCRdb's version includes in-frame clones alone and lacks a portion of them. The sample yields 200,000 to 300,000 clones, 84% seen once. Input material: peripheral blood. This receptor was obtained from a human donor in a cohort sampled during active COVID-19.

The CDR3 loop is CASSLSSGGGGYEQYF. CDR3 bases: TGTGCCAGCAGCCTATCGAGCGGGGGAGGGGGCTACGAGCAGTACTTC. The chain joins TRBV11-2 to TRBJ2-7; 8 bases map to TRBD2. Germline-derived CDR1 and CDR2 are SGHAT and FQNNGV. The CDR3 extends over 16 amino acids. V trimming: 5 bases; J trimming: 3 bases; junction bases outside the gene matches: 12.